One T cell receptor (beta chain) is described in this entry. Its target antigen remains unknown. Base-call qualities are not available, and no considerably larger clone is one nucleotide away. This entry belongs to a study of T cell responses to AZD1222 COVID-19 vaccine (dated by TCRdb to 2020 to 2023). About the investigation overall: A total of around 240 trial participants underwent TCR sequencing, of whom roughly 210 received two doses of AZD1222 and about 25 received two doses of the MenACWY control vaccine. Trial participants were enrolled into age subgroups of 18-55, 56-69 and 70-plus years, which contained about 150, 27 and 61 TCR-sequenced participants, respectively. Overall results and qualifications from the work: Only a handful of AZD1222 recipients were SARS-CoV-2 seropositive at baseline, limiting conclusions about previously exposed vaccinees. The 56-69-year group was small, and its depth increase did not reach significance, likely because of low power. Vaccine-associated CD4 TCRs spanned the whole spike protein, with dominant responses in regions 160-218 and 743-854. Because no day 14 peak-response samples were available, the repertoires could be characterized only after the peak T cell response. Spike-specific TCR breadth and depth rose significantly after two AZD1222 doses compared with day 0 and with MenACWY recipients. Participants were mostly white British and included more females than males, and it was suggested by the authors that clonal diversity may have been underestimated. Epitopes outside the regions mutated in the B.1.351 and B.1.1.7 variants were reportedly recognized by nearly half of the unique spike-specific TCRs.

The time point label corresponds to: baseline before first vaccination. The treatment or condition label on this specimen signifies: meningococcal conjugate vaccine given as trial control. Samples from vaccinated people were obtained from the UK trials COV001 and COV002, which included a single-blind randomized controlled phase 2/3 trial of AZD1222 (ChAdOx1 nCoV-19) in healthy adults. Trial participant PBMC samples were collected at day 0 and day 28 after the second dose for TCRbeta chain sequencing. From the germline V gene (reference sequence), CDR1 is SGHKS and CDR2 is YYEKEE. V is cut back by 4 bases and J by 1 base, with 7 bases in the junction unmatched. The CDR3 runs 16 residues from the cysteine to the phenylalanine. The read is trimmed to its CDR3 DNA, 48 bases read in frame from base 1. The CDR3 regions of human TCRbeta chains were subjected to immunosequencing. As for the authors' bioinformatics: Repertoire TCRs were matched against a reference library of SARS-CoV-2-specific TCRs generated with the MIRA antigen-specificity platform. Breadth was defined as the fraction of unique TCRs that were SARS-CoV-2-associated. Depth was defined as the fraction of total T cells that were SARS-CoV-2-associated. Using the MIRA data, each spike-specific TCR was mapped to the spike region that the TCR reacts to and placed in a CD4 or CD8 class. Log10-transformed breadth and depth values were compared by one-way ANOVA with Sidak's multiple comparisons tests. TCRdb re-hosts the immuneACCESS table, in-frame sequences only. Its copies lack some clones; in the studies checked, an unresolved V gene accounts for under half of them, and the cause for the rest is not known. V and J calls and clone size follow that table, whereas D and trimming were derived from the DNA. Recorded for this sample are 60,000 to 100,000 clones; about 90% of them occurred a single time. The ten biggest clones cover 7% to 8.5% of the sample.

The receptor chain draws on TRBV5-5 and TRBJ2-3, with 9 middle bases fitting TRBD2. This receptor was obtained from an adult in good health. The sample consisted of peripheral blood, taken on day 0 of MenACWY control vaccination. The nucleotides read TGTGCCAGCAGCGCGAGACGGACTAGCGGCACAGATACGCAGTATTTT. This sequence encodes CASSARRTSGTDTQYF.